This T cell receptor beta chain was recovered during a study of a mutant IDH1 vaccine in newly diagnosed glioma. Study at large: Either 4-6 weeks after radiotherapy alone or alongside temozolomide, vaccination was begun.

Concerning this clone: Its specificity is unknown.

In germline, CDR1 is WSHSY, CDR2 SAAADI. The CDR3 length is 20 residues. With 6 bases clipped from V and 0 bases from J, the junction kept 16 bases outside the gene matches. Assay: immunoSEQ multiplex PCR; the TCRdb copy retains only in-frame clones and omits some. The sample includes about 65,000 clones, 70% to 90% seen only once; the top ten take approximately 3.7%. Regarding time point: week 23, last vaccination. Topical imiquimod was applied with each vaccine dose, which held 300 ug of mutant IDH1 20-mer peptide. V usage is TRBV10-2 and J usage is TRBJ2-1; 11 bases are a match to TRBD2. Specimen: PBMCs, collected from a glioma patient whose treatment included an IDH1 peptide vaccine. The receptor's source is a young man with glioma. CDR3 loop: CASRSPALAGGPSSYNEQFF. The CDR3 DNA reads TGCGCCAGCAGAAGTCCCGCGTTAGCGGGGGGGCCTAGCTCCTACAATGAGCAGTTCTTC.